Listed below are T cell receptor beta chains from one sample, sequenced in a study of shared clonotypes between healthy human individuals. Clones were read by immunoSEQ multiplex PCR, and TCRdb kept only the in-frame ones, dropping some. The sample lists nearly 1 million clones, about three quarters occurring once. Sequencing used memory CD4+ T cells sorted from blood. All receptors derive from a man younger than 30 in good health. The CDR3 runs from the conserved cysteine through the conserved F or W. A D gene is named only where the DNA matches it firmly. Clone size is stated in some rows and not others, as once, few, many or a class when expanded.

>TRBV4-1|.|.|TRBJ2-7
TGCGCCAGCAGCCAAGATCTATCCCAGAACCCCTACGAGCAGTACTTC
CASSQDLSQNPYEQYF
>TRBV7-8|.|.|TRBJ1-1
TGTGCCAGCAGCTTAGATTCGGGGACTGAAGCTTTCTTT
CASSLDSGTEAFF
>TRBV19|.|.|TRBJ1-6
TGTGCCAGTAGTCTCAGGGAGGCCGCAAATTCACCCCTCCACTTT
CASSLREAANSPLHF
>TRBV7-2|.|.|TRBJ1-1
TGTGCCAGCAGCTTAGGATCCCACCTTGAAGCTTTCTTT
CASSLGSHLEAFF
>TRBV14|.|.|TRBJ2-7
TGTGCCAGCAGCCCAGTAATAGGTGGCTACGAGCAGTACTTC
CASSPVIGGYEQYF
>TRBV6-6|.|TRBD1|TRBJ1-2
TGTGCCAGCAGTAAAGGACAGGAGGCGAGAGGCTACACCTTC
CASSKGQEARGYTF
>TRBV28|.|TRBD1|TRBJ1-2
TGTGCCAGCAGTTCCGGGACAGTCTATGGCTACACCTTC
CASSSGTVYGYTF
>TRBV2|few|TRBD1|TRBJ2-4
TGTGCCAGCAGGAACCGGGACAGGGGGCCCAAAAACATTCAGTACTTC
CASRNRDRGPKNIQYF
>TRBV11-2|.|.|TRBJ2-2
TGTGCCAGCAGCTTCCCCGAGATTTCGGGGGAGCTGTTTTTT
CASSFPEISGELFF
>TRBV6-6|.|TRBD1|TRBJ2-7
TGTGCCAGCAGTGGTTGGCCGGGACAGAGCTCCTACGAGCAGTACTTC
CASSGWPGQSSYEQYF
>TRBV2|.|TRBD1|TRBJ2-3
TGTGCCAGCAGCCCCCGGGACAGGGCGGCAGATACGCAGTATTTT
CASSPRDRAADTQYF
>TRBV6-1|.|.|TRBJ2-4
TGTGCCAGCAGCCTAAGAGGGGGAGAAAACATTCAGTACTTC
CASSLRGGENIQYF
>TRBV14|.|TRBD1|TRBJ1-1
TGTGCCAGCAGCCAATCTGTCAACAGGGGGCGGTGGACTGAAGCTTTCTTT
CASSQSVNRGRWTEAFF
>TRBV18|.|TRBD1|TRBJ1-1
TGTGCCAGCTCACCTAGGACAGGGAAGAACACTGAAGCTTTCTTT
CASSPRTGKNTEAFF
>TRBV11-2|.|TRBD1|TRBJ2-7
TGTGCCAGCAGCTTAGGAGCAGGGGGCCCCTACGAGCAGTACTTC
CASSLGAGGPYEQYF
>TRBV28|few|TRBD1|TRBJ1-2
TGTGCCAGCAGTTTAGGGACAGGGGTCAGGTGGGGCTACACCTTC
CASSLGTGVRWGYTF
>TRBV30|.|.|TRBJ2-7
TGTGCCTGGAGTGTAAATAGCGCCGAGCAGTACTTC
CAWSVNSAEQYF
>TRBV15|.|.|TRBJ1-6
TGTGCCACCAGCAGAGATATCGGGGCTGGTTCACCCCTCCACTTT
CATSRDIGAGSPLHF
>TRBV2|.|.|TRBJ2-5
TGTGCCAGCAGTGGGCTCACGCGAGAAGAGACCCAGTACTTC
CASSGLTREETQYF
>TRBV5-1|once|.|TRBJ1-4
TGCGCCAGCAGCTTGGGTCAAGGGGCTCTGTTTGAAAAACTGTTTTTT
CASSLGQGALFEKLFF
>TRBV5-1|.|.|TRBJ1-1
TGCGCCAGCAGCTTGGGACAGGAGAACACTGAAGCTTTCTTT
CASSLGQENTEAFF
>TRBV5-1|few|.|TRBJ2-7
TGCGCCAGCAGCTTGGGAGCGGGCTACGAGCAGTACTTC
CASSLGAGYEQYF
>TRBV27|.|TRBD2|TRBJ2-5
TGTGCCAGCGGACGACTACTAGCGGGGGGCTCCCAAGAGACCCAGTACTTC
CASGRLLAGGSQETQYF
>TRBV29-1|.|TRBD1|TRBJ1-5
TGCAGCGTGACAGGGGGGGGCAATCAGCCCCAGCATTTT
CSVTGGGNQPQHF
>TRBV5-1|.|.|TRBJ2-6
TGCGCCAGCAGCTTGGCCACAGGATCTGGGGCCAACGTCCTGACTTTC
CASSLATGSGANVLTF
>TRBV5-1|.|.|TRBJ1-6
TGCGCCAGCAGCTCCCGGGGACCGAGCTATAATTCACCCCTCCACTTT
CASSSRGPSYNSPLHF
>TRBV6-7|many|.|TRBJ1-1
TGTGCCAGCAGACTCCCAGGAGGGAACACTGAAGCTTTCTTT
CASRLPGGNTEAFF
>TRBV11-3|.|.|TRBJ2-3
TGTGCCAGCAGCTTAGTTAGCACAGATACGCAGTATTTT
CASSLVSTDTQYF
>TRBV11-3|.|TRBD1|TRBJ1-5
TGTGCCAGCAGCTTAGTCGCCGACAGGGGGCACAATCAGCCCCAGCATTTT
CASSLVADRGHNQPQHF
>TRBV5-6|.|.|TRBJ2-2
TGTGCCAGCAAGGCAGGGTTCGGGGAGCTGTTTTTT
CASKAGFGELFF
>TRBV25-1|few|TRBD1|TRBJ1-4
TGTGCCAGCAGTGACCCAGGGGGTAATGAAAAACTGTTTTTT
CASSDPGGNEKLFF
>TRBV28|.|TRBD2|TRBJ2-6
TGTGCCTGCGGGGGGCAGGGAAGCTCTGGGGCCAACGTCCTGACTTTC
CACGGQGSSGANVLTF
>TRBV5-6|.|.|TRBJ1-2
TGTGCCAGCAGCCCCAGTGGGACACTCTCAGGTGGCTACACCTTC
CASSPSGTLSGGYTF
>TRBV7-9|.|.|TRBJ2-6
TGTGCCAGCAGCCCTCGGACAGCTCTCTCTGGGGCCAACGTCCTGACTTTC
CASSPRTALSGANVLTF
>TRBV4-3|few|.|TRBJ1-2
TGCGCCAGCAGCCAAGACGGAAAGAGCTATGGCTACACCTTC
CASSQDGKSYGYTF
>TRBV30|.|.|TRBJ1-4
TGTGCCTGGAGTTCCCCGGGGAAGGGTAATGAAAAACTGTTTTTT
CAWSSPGKGNEKLFF
>TRBV6-1|.|.|TRBJ2-2
TGTGCCAGCAATAGAGCCGGGGAGCTGTTTTTT
CASNRAGELFF
>TRBV19|.|.|TRBJ2-5
TGTGCCACCAGGAAGAAGGCTGTGCAAGAGACCCAGTACTTC
CATRKKAVQETQYF
>TRBV27|.|TRBD1|TRBJ2-6
TGTGCCAGCAGTTTCTCGGACAGGCCCTCAGCCAACGTCCTGACTTTC
CASSFSDRPSANVLTF
>TRBV5-1|.|.|TRBJ2-7
TGCGCCAGCAGCTTACACGTTCAGGGGGAGGGCGAGCAGTACTTC
CASSLHVQGEGEQYF
>TRBV7-2|once|.|TRBJ2-3
TGTGCCAGCAGCTTATTACTAGCAGTAGATACGCAGTATTTT
CASSLLLAVDTQYF
>TRBV27|few|.|TRBJ1-3
TGTGCCAGCAGTTTATCAGGGGCACGTGGAAACACCATATATTTT
CASSLSGARGNTIYF